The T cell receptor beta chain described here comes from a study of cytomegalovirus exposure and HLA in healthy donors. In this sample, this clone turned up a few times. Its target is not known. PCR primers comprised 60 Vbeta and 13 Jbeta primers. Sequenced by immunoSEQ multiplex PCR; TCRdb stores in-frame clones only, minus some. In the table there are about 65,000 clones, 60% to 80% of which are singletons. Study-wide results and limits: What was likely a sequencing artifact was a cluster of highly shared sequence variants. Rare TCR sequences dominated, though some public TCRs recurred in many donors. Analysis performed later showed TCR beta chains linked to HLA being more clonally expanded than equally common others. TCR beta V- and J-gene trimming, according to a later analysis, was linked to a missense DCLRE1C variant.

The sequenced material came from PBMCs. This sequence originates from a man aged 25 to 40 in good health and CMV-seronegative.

The CDR3 spells CASSARQGSNQPQHF. As DNA, the CDR3 is TGTGCCAGCAGCGCCCGACAGGGGAGCAATCAGCCCCAGCATTTT. The chain joins TRBV2 to TRBJ1-5; 8 nucleotides agree with TRBD1. The V gene end was trimmed by 6 bases and the J gene end by 1 base; junction bases not matched to a gene: 5. CDR3 length equals 15 residues. The germline CDR1 and CDR2 sequences are SNHLY and FYNNEI.